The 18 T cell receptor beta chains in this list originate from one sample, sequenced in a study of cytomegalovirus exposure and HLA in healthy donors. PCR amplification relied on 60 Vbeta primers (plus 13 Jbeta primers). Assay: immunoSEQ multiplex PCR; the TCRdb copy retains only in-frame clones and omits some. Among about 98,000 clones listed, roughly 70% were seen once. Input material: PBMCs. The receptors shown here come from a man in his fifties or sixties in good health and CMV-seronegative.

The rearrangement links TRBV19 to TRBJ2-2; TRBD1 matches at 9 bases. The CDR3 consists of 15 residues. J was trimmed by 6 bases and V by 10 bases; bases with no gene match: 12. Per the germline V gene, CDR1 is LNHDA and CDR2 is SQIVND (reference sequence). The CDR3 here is CATSGGQGRSGELFF. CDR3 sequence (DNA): TGTGCCACCTCCGGGGGACAGGGTCGGTCCGGGGAGCTGTTTTTT.

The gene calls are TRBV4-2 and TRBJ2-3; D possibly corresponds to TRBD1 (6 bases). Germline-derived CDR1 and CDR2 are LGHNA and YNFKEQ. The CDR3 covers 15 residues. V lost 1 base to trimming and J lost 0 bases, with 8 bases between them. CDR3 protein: CASSQGQESTDTQYF. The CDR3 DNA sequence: TGTGCCAGCAGCCAAGGACAGGAAAGCACAGATACGCAGTATTTT.

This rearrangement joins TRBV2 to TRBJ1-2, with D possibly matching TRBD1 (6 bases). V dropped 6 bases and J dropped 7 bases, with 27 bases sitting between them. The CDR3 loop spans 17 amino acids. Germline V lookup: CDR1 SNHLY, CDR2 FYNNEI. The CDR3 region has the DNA TGTGCCAGCAGCACATCACAGGGTTGGTCATATTCGGGTGGCTACACCTTC. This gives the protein CASSTSQGWSYSGGYTF.

This CDR3 reads CAVKAGRGGSYGELFF. The DNA of the CDR3 is TGTGCCGTCAAAGCAGGACGGGGCGGGAGTTACGGGGAGCTGTTTTTT. J is TRBJ2-2 and V is TRBV25-1; 7 nucleotides align to TRBD2. CDR1 MGHDK and CDR2 SYGVNS come from the germline V gene. V lost 11 bases, J lost 7 bases, and 19 bases stayed unmatched. CDR3 length: 16 amino acids.

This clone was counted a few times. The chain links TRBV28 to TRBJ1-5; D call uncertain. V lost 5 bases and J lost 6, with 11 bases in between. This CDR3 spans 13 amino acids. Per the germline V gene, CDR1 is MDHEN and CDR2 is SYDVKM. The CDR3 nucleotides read TGTGCCAGCAGTGTGGTGGGCGCTCAGCCCCAGCATTTT. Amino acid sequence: CASSVVGAQPQHF.

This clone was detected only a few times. CDR3 DNA: TGTGCCATCCGGGACAGGGTTAATTCACCCCTCCACTTT. Protein product: CAIRDRVNSPLHF. V gene TRBV10-3 combines with J gene TRBJ1-6, with 9 bases that match TRBD1. Germline V lookup: CDR1 ENHRY, CDR2 SYGVKD. This CDR3 is built from 13 residues. V lost 8 bases and J lost 6; bases outside the gene matches: 2.

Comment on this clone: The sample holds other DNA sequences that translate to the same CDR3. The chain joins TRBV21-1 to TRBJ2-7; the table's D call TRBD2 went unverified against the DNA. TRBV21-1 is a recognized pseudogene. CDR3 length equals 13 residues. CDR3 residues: CDTGTGDGSEQYF. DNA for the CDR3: TGTGACACCGGGACGGGGGATGGGTCCGAGCAGTACTTC.

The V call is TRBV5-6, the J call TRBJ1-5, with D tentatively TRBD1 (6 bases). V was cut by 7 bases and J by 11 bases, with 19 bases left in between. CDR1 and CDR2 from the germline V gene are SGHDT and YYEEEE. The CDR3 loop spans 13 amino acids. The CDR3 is CASYPQGYGAQHF. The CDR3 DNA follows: TGTGCCAGCTATCCACAGGGATACGGGGCCCAGCATTTT.

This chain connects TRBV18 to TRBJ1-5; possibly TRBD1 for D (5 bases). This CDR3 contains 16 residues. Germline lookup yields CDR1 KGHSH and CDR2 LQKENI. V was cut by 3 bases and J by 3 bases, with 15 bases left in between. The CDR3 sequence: CASSPAGNSFNQPQHF. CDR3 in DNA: TGTGCCAGCTCACCGGCAGGGAACTCGTTCAATCAGCCCCAGCATTTT.

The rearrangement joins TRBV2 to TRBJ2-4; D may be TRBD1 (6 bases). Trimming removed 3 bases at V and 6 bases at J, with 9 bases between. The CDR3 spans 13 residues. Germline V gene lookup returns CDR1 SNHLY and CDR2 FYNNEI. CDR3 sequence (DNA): TGTGCCAGCAGTGAGGGCAGGGGAAACATTCAGTACTTC. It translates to CASSEGRGNIQYF.

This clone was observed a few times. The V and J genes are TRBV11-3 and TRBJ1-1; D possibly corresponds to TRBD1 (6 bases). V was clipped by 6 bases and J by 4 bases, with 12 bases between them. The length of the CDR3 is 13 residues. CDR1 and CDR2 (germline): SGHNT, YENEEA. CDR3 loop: CASSFRGATEAFF. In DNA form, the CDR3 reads TGTGCCAGCAGTTTCCGGGGGGCCACTGAAGCTTTCTTT.

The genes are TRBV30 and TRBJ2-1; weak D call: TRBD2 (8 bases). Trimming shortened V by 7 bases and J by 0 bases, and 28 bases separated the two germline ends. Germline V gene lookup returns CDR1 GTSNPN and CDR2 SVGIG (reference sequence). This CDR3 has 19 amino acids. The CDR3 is CASIPQGMGGRISYNEQFF. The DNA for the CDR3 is TGTGCCTCGATTCCACAGGGGATGGGCGGGAGGATCTCCTACAATGAGCAGTTCTTC.

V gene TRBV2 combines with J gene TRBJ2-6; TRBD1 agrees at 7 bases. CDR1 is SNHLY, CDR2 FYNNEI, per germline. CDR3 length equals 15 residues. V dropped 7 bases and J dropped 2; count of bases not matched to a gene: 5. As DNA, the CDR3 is TGTGCCAGCACCCTTACAGGGGCTGGGGCCAACGTCCTGACTTTC. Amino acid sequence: CASTLTGAGANVLTF.

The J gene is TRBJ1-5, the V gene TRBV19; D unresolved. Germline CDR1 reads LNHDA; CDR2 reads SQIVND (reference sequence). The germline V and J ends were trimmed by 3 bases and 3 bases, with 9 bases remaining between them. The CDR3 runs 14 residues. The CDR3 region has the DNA TGTGCCAGTAGTATCGGAGGGAACAATCAGCCCCAGCATTTT. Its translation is CASSIGGNNQPQHF.

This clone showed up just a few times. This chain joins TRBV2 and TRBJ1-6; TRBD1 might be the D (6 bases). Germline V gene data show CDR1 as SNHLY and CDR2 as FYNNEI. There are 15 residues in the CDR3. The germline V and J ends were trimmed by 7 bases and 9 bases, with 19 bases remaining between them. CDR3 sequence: CASTVRGGNISPLHF. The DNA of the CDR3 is TGTGCCAGCACAGTGAGGGGGGGGAACATTTCACCCCTCCACTTT.

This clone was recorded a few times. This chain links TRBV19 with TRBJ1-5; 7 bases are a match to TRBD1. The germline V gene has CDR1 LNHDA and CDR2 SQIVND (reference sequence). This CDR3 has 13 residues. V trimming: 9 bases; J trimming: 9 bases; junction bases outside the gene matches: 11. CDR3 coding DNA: TGTGCCAGCCAGGACAGGAAAAATGTGCCCCAGCATTTT. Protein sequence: CASQDRKNVPQHF. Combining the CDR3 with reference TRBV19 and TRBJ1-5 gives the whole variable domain DGGITQSPKYLFRKEGQNVTLSCEQNLNHDAMYWYRQDPGQGLRLIYYSQIVNDFQKGDIAEGYSVSREKKESFPLTVTSAQKNPTAFYLCASQDRKNVPQHFGDGTRLSIL.

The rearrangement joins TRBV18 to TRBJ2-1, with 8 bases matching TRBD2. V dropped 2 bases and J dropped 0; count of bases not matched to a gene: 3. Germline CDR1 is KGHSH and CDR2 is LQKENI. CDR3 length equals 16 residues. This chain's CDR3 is CASSPNSGSSYNEQFF. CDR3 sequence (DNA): TGTGCCAGCTCACCAAACAGCGGGAGCTCCTACAATGAGCAGTTCTTC.

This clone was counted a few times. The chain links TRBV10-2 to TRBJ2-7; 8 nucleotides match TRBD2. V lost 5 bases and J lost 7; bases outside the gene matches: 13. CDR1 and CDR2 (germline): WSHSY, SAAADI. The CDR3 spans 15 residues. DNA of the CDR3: TGCGCCAGCAGTAGGGGGGTAGCGGGGTTTGATGAGCAGTACTTC. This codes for CASSRGVAGFDEQYF.